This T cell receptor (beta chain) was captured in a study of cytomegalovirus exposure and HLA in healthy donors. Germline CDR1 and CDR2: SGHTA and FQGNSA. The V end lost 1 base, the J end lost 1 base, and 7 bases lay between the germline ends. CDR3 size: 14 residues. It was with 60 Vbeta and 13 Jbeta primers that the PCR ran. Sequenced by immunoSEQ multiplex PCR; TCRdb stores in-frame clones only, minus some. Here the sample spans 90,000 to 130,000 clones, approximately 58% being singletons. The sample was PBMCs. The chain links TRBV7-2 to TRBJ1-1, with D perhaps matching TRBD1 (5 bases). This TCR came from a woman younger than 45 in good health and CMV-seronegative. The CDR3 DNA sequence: TGTGCCAGCAGCTTAGTTCAGGGGAACACTGAAGCTTTCTTT. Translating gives CASSLVQGNTEAFF.